The rows below give T cell receptor beta chains drawn from one sample of a study of shared clonotypes between healthy human individuals. Repertoires were generated with immunoSEQ multiplex PCR, while TCRdb's copy carries only in-frame clones and drops some. The sample records over 2 million clones, 95% being singletons. Sequenced: naive CD4+ T cells sorted from blood. Every receptor here comes from a man between 18 and 29 years old in good health. Each CDR3 is given with its conserved first and last residue. D genes are given only for firm matches. Rows give clone size only sometimes, using once, few, many, or a class for an expanded clone.

>-|-|13|TRBV30|TRBJ2-7
TGTGCCTGGAGTCCAGCGGGCACCTACGAGCAGTACTTC
CAWSPAGTYEQYF
>TRBD1|-|19|TRBV5-1|TRBJ1-6
TGCGCCAGCAGCCCCAGATTGGGACAGGTGAACTCCTATAATTCACCCCTCCACTTT
CASSPRLGQVNSYNSPLHF
>-|-|14|TRBV6-6|TRBJ2-7
TGTGCCAGCAGTTACGTATCGGGTATGGACGAGCAGTACTTC
CASSYVSGMDEQYF
>-|-|14|TRBV10-3|TRBJ1-1
TGTGCCTCAAAAGTGGGTTTGGCTAACACTGAAGCTTTCTTT
CASKVGLANTEAFF
>TRBD1|-|15|TRBV6-1|TRBJ1-5
TGTGCCAGCAGTCCCGGGACAGGGGGCTGGCAGCCCCAGCATTTT
CASSPGTGGWQPQHF
>-|-|14|TRBV30|TRBJ2-7
TGTGCCTGGAGTTCAAATAGTCCGGGGCTCGAGCAGTACTTC
CAWSSNSPGLEQYF
>-|-|13|TRBV10-1|TRBJ2-7
TGCGCCAGCAGTCCTGCGGGTTCCTACGAGCAGTACTTC
CASSPAGSYEQYF
>TRBD2|few|14|TRBV7-3|TRBJ2-1
TGTGCCAGCAGCTTATTCGCGGGAGAGGGTGAGCAGTTCTTC
CASSLFAGEGEQFF
>-|many|13|TRBV18|TRBJ2-7
TGTGCCAGCTCACCCGGGACCGGAAACGAGCAGTACTTC
CASSPGTGNEQYF
>-|-|15|TRBV7-6|TRBJ1-1
TGTGCCAGCAGCTTATCTAGCCAGGCGAACACTGAAGCTTTCTTT
CASSLSSQANTEAFF
>-|-|13|TRBV6-4|TRBJ1-3
TGTGCCAGCAGTTCCAGCCCTGGAAACACCATATATTTT
CASSSSPGNTIYF
>-|-|15|TRBV9|TRBJ2-3
TGTGCCAGCAGCGTTGGACAGCGGGGCACAGATACGCAGTATTTT
CASSVGQRGTDTQYF
>-|-|12|TRBV6-5|TRBJ1-1
TGTGCTACAGGTATGAGGGTCCCTGAAGCTTTCTTT
CATGMRVPEAFF
>TRBD2|-|16|TRBV5-6|TRBJ2-2
TGTGCCAGCAGCTTGAGGCTAGCGGGGAGGACCGGGGAGCTGTTTTTT
CASSLRLAGRTGELFF
>-|-|13|TRBV9|TRBJ2-2
TGTGCCAGCAAACAGACTAACACCGGGGAGCTGTTTTTT
CASKQTNTGELFF
>TRBD1|-|13|TRBV6-6|TRBJ2-7
TGTGCCAGCAGACCGGGACAGGTCTACGAGCAGTACTTC
CASRPGQVYEQYF
>-|-|11|TRBV10-3|TRBJ2-2
TGTGCCGTTAGCGGAACCGGGGAGCTGTTTTTT
CAVSGTGELFF
>-|-|17|TRBV9|TRBJ2-1
TGTGCCAGCAGCGTAGCTGGGGTAAGGGTAGGATACAATGAGCAGTTCTTC
CASSVAGVRVGYNEQFF
>TRBD2|-|15|TRBV15|TRBJ2-1
TGTGCCACCAGCAGAAGGACTAGCTACTACAATGAGCAGTTCTTC
CATSRRTSYYNEQFF
>TRBD1|-|13|TRBV18|TRBJ2-5
TGTGCCAGCTCCCCCGGGACAGAAGAGACCCAGTACTTC
CASSPGTEETQYF
>TRBD2|-|21|TRBV4-2|TRBJ2-2
TGTGCCAGCAGCCCACGGGAGGGGGCTAGCGGGAGGACTTCGAACACCGGGGAGCTGTTTTTT
CASSPREGASGRTSNTGELFF
>-|-|14|TRBV6-5|TRBJ2-7
TGTGCCAGCAGTCTTCAGGGGGGAGCCCTCGAGCAGTACTTC
CASSLQGGALEQYF
>TRBD1|-|16|TRBV5-8|TRBJ1-4
TGTGCCAGCAGCTTGGGCTGGGGGACAGGGGACGAAAAACTGTTTTTT
CASSLGWGTGDEKLFF
>-|-|14|TRBV28|TRBJ2-7
TGTGCCAGCAGTCCGACAGGCTATCCTTACGAGCAGTACTTC
CASSPTGYPYEQYF
>-|-|17|TRBV12-5|TRBJ2-1
TGTGCTAGTGGTTTGGTACAGAAGGACTCCCTCTACAATGAGCAGTTCTTC
CASGLVQKDSLYNEQFF
>TRBD2|-|16|TRBV6-6|TRBJ2-1
TGTGCCAGCAGTTACGGACTAGCGGGGGGATACAATGAGCAGTTCTTC
CASSYGLAGGYNEQFF
>-|-|16|TRBV5-1|TRBJ1-2
TGCGCCAGCAGCCCCCGGACAGACACACTAAACTATGGCTACACCTTC
CASSPRTDTLNYGYTF
>-|-|15|TRBV10-3|TRBJ1-6
TGTGCCATCAGTGATGCCCCCGAGGGTCATTCACCCCTCCACTTT
CAISDAPEGHSPLHF
>TRBD1|-|15|TRBV5-1|TRBJ1-4
TGCGCCAGCAGCTTGGGCCGACAGGGGGCGGAAAAACTGTTTTTT
CASSLGRQGAEKLFF
>TRBD1|-|18|TRBV4-3|TRBJ1-1
TGCGCCAGCAGCCAAGATCTGGGGACAGTCGTTATGAACACTGAAGCTTTCTTT
CASSQDLGTVVMNTEAFF
>-|-|15|TRBV11-2|TRBJ2-1
TGTGCCAGCGGCGTCCAGGTCGAGTCCTACAATGAGCAGTTCTTC
CASGVQVESYNEQFF
>TRBD2|-|24|TRBV12-5|TRBJ2-4
TGTGCTAGTGGTTTGGTACTGGGGCAGCTCCTCCGGGAGGGACTAGCGGGAAACAAAAACATTCAGTACTTC
CASGLVLGQLLREGLAGNKNIQYF
>TRBD1|few|13|TRBV5-1|TRBJ1-2
TGCGCCAGCAGCCCGGACAGGGGCTATGGCTACACCTTC
CASSPDRGYGYTF
>TRBD1|-|13|TRBV7-7|TRBJ2-5
TGTGCTAGCAGCCAGGACAGGGGCGAGACCCAGTACTTC
CASSQDRGETQYF
>TRBD1|-|15|TRBV9|TRBJ1-1
TGTGCCAGCAGCCCTCGACAGGGACGTGACACTGAAGCTTTCTTT
CASSPRQGRDTEAFF
>-|-|15|TRBV6-5|TRBJ2-1
TGTGCCAGCAGTCCGGACTTGAGCTCCTACAATGAGCAGTTCTTC
CASSPDLSSYNEQFF
>-|-|15|TRBV6-6|TRBJ1-2
TGTGCCAGCACCCCACCCACGGTTTCTAGGGGGGGCTACACCTTC
CASTPPTVSRGGYTF
>TRBD1|-|19|TRBV5-1|TRBJ1-3
TGCGCCAGCAGCTTCCTCCCCGGGACAGGGGGTATCTCTGGAAACACCATATATTTT
CASSFLPGTGGISGNTIYF
>-|-|14|TRBV18|TRBJ1-1
TGTGCCAGCTCGGGCAACTCGGGGGACACTGAAGCTTTCTTT
CASSGNSGDTEAFF
>TRBD1|-|16|TRBV15|TRBJ2-5
TGTGCCACCAGCAGAGTTCCAGGGGGACCCCAAGAGACCCAGTACTTC
CATSRVPGGPQETQYF
>TRBD1|-|15|TRBV6-6|TRBJ2-7
TGTGCCAGCAGTTACTATTCCGGGACAGTCAACGAGCAGTACTTC
CASSYYSGTVNEQYF
>TRBD1|-|13|TRBV6-5|TRBJ1-2
TGTGCCAGCAGGCGACAGGGGGATATGGGCTACACCTTC
CASRRQGDMGYTF
>-|-|14|TRBV7-9|TRBJ2-7
TGTGCCAGCAGCTTACGAGGGGCCGCCTACGAGCAGTACTTC
CASSLRGAAYEQYF
>-|-|14|TRBV27|TRBJ2-2
TGTGCCAGCAGTTTCGGTCGGAACACCGGGGAGCTGTTTTTT
CASSFGRNTGELFF
>-|-|13|TRBV18|TRBJ2-2
TGTGCCAGCAGCCGGGAGACGGCCGGGGAGCTGTTTTTT
CASSRETAGELFF
>-|-|16|TRBV11-2|TRBJ1-2
TGTGCCAGCAGCTCCTCCGACACGTTGCAAAACTATGGCTACACCTTC
CASSSSDTLQNYGYTF
>TRBD2|-|18|TRBV28|TRBJ2-1
TGTGCCAGCAGCCCTGGAGGGAGAAGCGGGGGGCCGCACAATGAGCAGTTCTTC
CASSPGGRSGGPHNEQFF
>TRBD2|-|17|TRBV5-1|TRBJ2-1
TGCGCCAGCAGCTTGGATAGTACTAGCGGATTCTACAATGAGCAGTTCTTC
CASSLDSTSGFYNEQFF
>-|-|16|TRBV5-1|TRBJ2-1
TGCGCCAGCAGCTTGGATTTGGGGGCCGGCTACAATGAGCAGTTCTTC
CASSLDLGAGYNEQFF